These 8 T cell receptor beta chains originate from one sample sequenced in a study of T-cell reconstitution after alpha-beta-depleted transplantation in children. Library preparation (for TCRbeta) was performed with unique molecular identifiers. Using its own MiXCR run on the PCR reads, TCRdb lists one record per CDR3 protein. This table holds 500,000 to 750,000 distinct CDR3 sequences, about a quarter found once. The sample in question was PBMCs, obtained before TCRalphabeta/CD19-depleted stem cell transplant. The receptors here all came from a boy younger than two with Wiskott-Aldrich syndrome, due to receive a stem cell transplant.

The chain uses TRBV6-1 and TRBJ2-5; TRBD1 might be the D (5 bases). V was pared by 6 bases and J by 6 bases, with 14 bases between. CDR1 MNHNS and CDR2 SASEGT come from the germline V gene. This CDR3 contains 13 residues. The CDR3: CASSLQGWQTQYF. CDR3 coding DNA: TGTGCCAGCAGCCTGCAGGGATGGCAGACCCAGTACTTC.

This rearrangement joins TRBV12-3 or TRBV12-4 to TRBJ1-5, with TRBD1 identical over 7 bases. V gave up 5 bases and J gave up 7 bases; unmatched junction bases: 8. This CDR3 comprises 14 residues. CDR3 sequence: CASSLGQRIQPQHF. The CDR3 DNA follows: TGTGCCAGCAGTCTGGGACAGCGGATCCAGCCCCAGCATTTT.

The rearrangement links TRBV5-1 to TRBJ2-1; TRBD2 matches 11 bases. Losses at the gene ends were 4 bases for V and 2 bases for J; bases not matched to a gene: 5. CDR3 length equals 16 residues. Germline values: CDR1 SGHRS, CDR2 YFSETQ. CDR3 in amino acids: CASSVDSGRAYNEQFF. The CDR3 DNA is TGCGCCAGCAGCGTAGATAGCGGGAGGGCCTACAATGAGCAGTTCTTC.

This clonotype appeared a few times. The V call is TRBV29-1, the J call TRBJ2-5; the match to TRBD1 covers 9 bases. V shed 7 bases and J 4 bases; nucleotides not matched to a gene: 7. This CDR3 spans 13 amino acids. From germline, CDR1 is SQVTM and CDR2 ANQGSEA. CDR3 region: CSASNRGRETQYF. DNA for the CDR3: TGCAGCGCAAGTAACAGGGGGCGAGAGACCCAGTACTTC.

This clonotype was seen only a few times. The J gene is TRBJ2-3, the V gene TRBV28, with 7 bases identical to TRBD2. V lost 5 bases and J lost 0; bases outside the gene matches: 14. Germline CDR1 is MDHEN and CDR2 is SYDVKM. The CDR3 runs to 18 residues. CDR3 bases: TGTGCCAGCAGTCCCTTTTGGGGGAGGGCCTTCAGCACAGATACGCAGTATTTT. Translated: CASSPFWGRAFSTDTQYF.

The chain couples TRBV6-5 to TRBJ1-4; 7 bases fit TRBD1. This CDR3 comprises 15 residues. Germline V gene sequence: CDR1 MNHEY, CDR2 SVGAGI. V lost 2 bases, J lost 7 bases, and 7 bases stayed unmatched. DNA of the CDR3: TGTGCCAGCAGTTACGGGACAGACTTTATTGAAAAACTGTTTTTT. It is translated as CASSYGTDFIEKLFF.

This clonotype was seen ten or more times. The chain has TRBV27 and TRBJ2-7; D is uncertain. With 4 bases removed from V and 2 bases from J, the gap between germline ends came to 6 bases. The CDR3 totals 12 residues. The germline V gene encodes CDR1 MNHEY and CDR2 SMNVEV (reference sequence). The DNA of the CDR3 is TGTGCCAGCAGTTCCAGTCCCTACGAGCAGTACTTC. The encoded protein is CASSSSPYEQYF.

This clonotype was observed a few times. The V and J genes are TRBV5-1 and TRBJ2-7, with 9 bases fitting TRBD1. The V gene's germline CDR1 is SGHRS and CDR2 YFSETQ. The CDR3 has 16 residues. V lost 4 bases and J lost 2; bases outside the gene matches: 10. For the CDR3, the DNA is TGCGCCAGCAGCCCCCGGGGACAGGGTTTCGCCTACGAGCAGTACTTC. Its protein product is CASSPRGQGFAYEQYF.